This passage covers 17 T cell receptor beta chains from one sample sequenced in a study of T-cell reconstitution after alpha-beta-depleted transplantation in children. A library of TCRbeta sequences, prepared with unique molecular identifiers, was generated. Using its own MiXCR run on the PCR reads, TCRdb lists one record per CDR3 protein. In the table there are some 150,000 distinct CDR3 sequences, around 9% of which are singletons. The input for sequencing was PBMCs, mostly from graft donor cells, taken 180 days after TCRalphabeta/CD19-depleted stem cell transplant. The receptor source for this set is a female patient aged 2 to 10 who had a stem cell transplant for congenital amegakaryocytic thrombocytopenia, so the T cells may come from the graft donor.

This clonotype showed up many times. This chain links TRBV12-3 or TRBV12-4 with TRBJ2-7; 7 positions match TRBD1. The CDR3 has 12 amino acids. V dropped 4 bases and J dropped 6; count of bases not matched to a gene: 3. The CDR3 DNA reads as TGTGCCAGCAGTTCAGGGGGTTCCGAGCAGTACTTC. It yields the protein CASSSGGSEQYF.

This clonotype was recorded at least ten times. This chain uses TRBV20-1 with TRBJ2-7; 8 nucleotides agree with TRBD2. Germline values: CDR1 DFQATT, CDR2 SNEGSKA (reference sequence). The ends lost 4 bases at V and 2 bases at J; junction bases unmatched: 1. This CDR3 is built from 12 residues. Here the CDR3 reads CSAKTSAYEQYF. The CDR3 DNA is TGCAGTGCTAAGACTAGCGCCTACGAGCAGTACTTC.

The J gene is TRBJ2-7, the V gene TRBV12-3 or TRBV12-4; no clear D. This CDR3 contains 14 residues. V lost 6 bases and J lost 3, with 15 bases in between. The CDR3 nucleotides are TGTGCCAGCAGCTCGCCCACAGAACGCTACGAGCAGTACTTC. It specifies CASSSPTERYEQYF.

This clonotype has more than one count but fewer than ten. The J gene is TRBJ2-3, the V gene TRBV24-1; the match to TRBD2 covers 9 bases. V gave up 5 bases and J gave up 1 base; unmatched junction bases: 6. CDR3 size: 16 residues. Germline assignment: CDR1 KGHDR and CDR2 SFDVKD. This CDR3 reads CATSARAGGRTDTQYF. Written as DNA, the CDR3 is TGTGCCACCAGTGCCAGAGCGGGAGGACGCACAGATACGCAGTATTTT.

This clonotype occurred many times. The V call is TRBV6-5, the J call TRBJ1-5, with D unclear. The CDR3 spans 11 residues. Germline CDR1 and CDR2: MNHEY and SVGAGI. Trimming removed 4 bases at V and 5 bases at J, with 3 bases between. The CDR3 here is CASSCYQPQHF. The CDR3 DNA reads TGTGCCAGCAGTTGCTATCAGCCCCAGCATTTT.

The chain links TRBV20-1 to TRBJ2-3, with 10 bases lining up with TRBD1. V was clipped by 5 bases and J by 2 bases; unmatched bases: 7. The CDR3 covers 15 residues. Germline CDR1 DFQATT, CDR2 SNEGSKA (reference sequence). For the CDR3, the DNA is TGCAGTGCTGACCGACAGGGGGCTTTCACAGATACGCAGTATTTT. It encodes CSADRQGAFTDTQYF.

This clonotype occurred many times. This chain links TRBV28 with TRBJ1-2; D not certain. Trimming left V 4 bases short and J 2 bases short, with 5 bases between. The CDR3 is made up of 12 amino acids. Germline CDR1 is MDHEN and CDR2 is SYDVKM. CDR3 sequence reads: CASSSINYGYTF. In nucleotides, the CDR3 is TGTGCCAGCAGTTCAATAAACTATGGCTACACCTTC.

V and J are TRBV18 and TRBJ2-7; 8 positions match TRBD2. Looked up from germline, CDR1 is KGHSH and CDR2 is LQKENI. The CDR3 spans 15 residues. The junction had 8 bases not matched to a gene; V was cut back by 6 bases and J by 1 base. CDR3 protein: CASSLTSGVSYEQYF. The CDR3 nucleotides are TGTGCCAGCTCGCTTACTAGCGGCGTTTCCTACGAGCAGTACTTC. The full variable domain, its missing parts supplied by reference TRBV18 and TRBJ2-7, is NAGVMQNPRHLVRRRGQEARLRCSPMKGHSHVYWYRQLPEEGLKFMVYLQKENIIDESGMPKERFSAEFPKEGPSILRIQQVVRGDSAAYFCASSLTSGVSYEQYFGPGTRLTVT.

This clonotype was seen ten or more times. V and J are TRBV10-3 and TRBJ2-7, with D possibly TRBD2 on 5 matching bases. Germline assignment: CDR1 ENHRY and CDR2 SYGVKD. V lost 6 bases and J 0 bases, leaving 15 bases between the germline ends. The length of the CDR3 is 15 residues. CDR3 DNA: TGTGCCATCAGCTACCGGGAAACAAGCTCCTACGAGCAGTACTTC. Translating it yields CAISYRETSSYEQYF.

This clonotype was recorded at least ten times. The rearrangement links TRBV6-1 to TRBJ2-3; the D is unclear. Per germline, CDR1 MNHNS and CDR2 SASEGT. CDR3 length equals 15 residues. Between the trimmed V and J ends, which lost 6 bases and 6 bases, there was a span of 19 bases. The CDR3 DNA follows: TGTGCCAGCAGCCTTAATGGCGGCTGGAGCGATACGCAGTATTTT. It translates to CASSLNGGWSDTQYF.

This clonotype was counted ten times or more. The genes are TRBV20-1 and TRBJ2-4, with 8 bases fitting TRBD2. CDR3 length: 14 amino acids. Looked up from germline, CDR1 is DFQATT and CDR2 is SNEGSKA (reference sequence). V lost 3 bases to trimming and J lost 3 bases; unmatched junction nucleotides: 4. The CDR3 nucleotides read TGCAGTGCTAGGCTTAGCGGGGTCAAAAACATTCAGTACTTC. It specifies CSARLSGVKNIQYF.

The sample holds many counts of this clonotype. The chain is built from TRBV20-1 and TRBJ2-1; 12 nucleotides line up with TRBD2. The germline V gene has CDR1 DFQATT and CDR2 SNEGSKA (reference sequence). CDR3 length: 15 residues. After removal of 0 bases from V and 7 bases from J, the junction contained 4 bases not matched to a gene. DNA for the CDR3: TGCAGTGCTAGAGATGGTCTAGCGGGAGGGAATGAGCAGTTCTTC. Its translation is CSARDGLAGGNEQFF.

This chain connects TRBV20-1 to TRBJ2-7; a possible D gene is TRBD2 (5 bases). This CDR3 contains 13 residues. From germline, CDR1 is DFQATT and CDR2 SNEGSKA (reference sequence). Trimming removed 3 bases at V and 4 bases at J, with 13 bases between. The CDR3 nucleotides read TGCAGTGCTAGCCTGGGGAGCAGGTACGAGCAGTACTTC. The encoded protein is CSASLGSRYEQYF.

CDR3 in DNA: TGTGCCTGGAGTGTAAGGGGACTATACGGCAATCAGCCCCAGCATTTT. Its translation: CAWSVRGLYGNQPQHF. This chain connects TRBV30 to TRBJ1-5; D possibly corresponds to TRBD1 (5 bases). Germline loops: CDR1 GTSNPN, CDR2 SVGIG (reference sequence). The CDR3 has 16 residues. V lost 0 bases and J 2 bases, leaving 14 bases between the germline ends. Filled out from reference TRBV30 and TRBJ1-5, the complete variable domain reads SQTIHQWPATLVQPVGSPLSLECTVEGTSNPNLYWYRQAAGRGLQLLFYSVGIGQISSEVPQNLSASRPQDRQFILSSKKLLLSDSGFYLCAWSVRGLYGNQPQHFGDGTRLSIL.

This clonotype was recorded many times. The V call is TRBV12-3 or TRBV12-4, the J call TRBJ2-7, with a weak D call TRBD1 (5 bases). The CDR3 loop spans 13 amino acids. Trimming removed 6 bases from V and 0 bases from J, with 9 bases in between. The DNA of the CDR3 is TGTGCCAGCAGCCCCAGGGCCTCCTACGAGCAGTACTTC. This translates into CASSPRASYEQYF.

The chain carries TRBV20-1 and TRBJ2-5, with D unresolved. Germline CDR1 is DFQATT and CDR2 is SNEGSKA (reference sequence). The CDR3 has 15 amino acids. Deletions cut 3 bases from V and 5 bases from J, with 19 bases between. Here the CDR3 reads CSARSFLRLTETQYF. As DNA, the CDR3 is TGCAGTGCTAGGAGCTTCCTACGCCTTACGGAGACCCAGTACTTC.

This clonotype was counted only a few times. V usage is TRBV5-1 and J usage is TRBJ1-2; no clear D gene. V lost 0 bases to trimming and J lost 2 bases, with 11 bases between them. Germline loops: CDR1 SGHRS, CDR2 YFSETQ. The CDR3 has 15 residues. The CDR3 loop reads CASSLVLAGNYGYTF. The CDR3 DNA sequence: TGCGCCAGCAGCTTGGTTTTAGCGGGGAACTATGGCTACACCTTC.